This T cell receptor (beta chain) was profiled in a study of T cells in tuberculosis. At study entry, adolescents had tuberculin skin tests and IGRA screening. Each clinical donor contributed on average approximately 100,000 T cells from unsorted cryopreserved PBMC. J gave up 10 bases and V 4 bases, and 11 bases lay outside the gene matches. Germline V lookup: CDR1 SGHRS, CDR2 YFSETQ. The CDR3 covers 15 residues. Produced via immunoSEQ multiplex PCR; TCRdb's table is partial and in-frame only. The sample includes about 24,000 clones, 95% to 96% of them seen just once. This TCR was sampled from a donor aged 10-30 years with latent tuberculosis or without tuberculosis infection. This sequence joins TRBV5-1 and TRBJ1-6, with 7 positions matching TRBD1. Sequenced: PBMCs. This CDR3 is CASSVDTGAGSPLHF. In DNA, the CDR3 is TGCGCCAGCAGCGTAGACACAGGGGCTGGGTCACCCCTCCACTTT.